These T cell receptor beta chains were read from a single sample in a study of CD8+ T cells in alopecia areata. Data came from immunoSEQ multiplex PCR; TCRdb stores just in-frame clones and leaves some out. The profile covers some 170,000 clones, with 53% appearing a single time and 10% to 13% taken by the ten largest. The sequences come from CD8+ T cells sorted from blood, collected at week 24, from a patient treated with tofacitinib. These receptors all come from a human donor with alopecia areata. Both conserved end residues are part of each CDR3. D genes are given only for firm matches. Clone size is given for some rows only: seen once, a few or many times, or a class if the clone is expanded.

d_gene	abundance	v_gene	j_gene	CDR3nt	CDR3aa
.	.	TRBV6-6	TRBJ1-5	TGTGCCAGCATTCTAAAACAGGGAAGCAATCAGCCCCAGCATTTT	CASILKQGSNQPQHF
.	.	TRBV30	TRBJ2-6	TGTGCCGGATACTCTGGGGCCAACGTCCTGACTTTC	CAGYSGANVLTF
.	.	TRBV2	TRBJ2-7	TGTGCCAGCAGTGAGTTGGGCAGATCCTACGAGCAGTACTTC	CASSELGRSYEQYF
.	.	TRBV5-6	TRBJ1-1	TGTGCCAGCAGCTTCATGAACACTGAAGCTTTCTTT	CASSFMNTEAFF
.	.	TRBV2	TRBJ1-5	TGTGCCAGCAGTGAATTGGGGCGGGGGAATCAGCCCCAGCATTTT	CASSELGRGNQPQHF
.	few	TRBV5-1	TRBJ1-1	TGCGCCAGCAGCCTCAAGACAGTAAACACTGAAGCTTTCTTT	CASSLKTVNTEAFF
TRBD1	few	TRBV5-1	TRBJ2-5	TGCGCCAGCAGCCGGAGGGACAGGGAACAAGAGACCCAGTACTTC	CASSRRDREQETQYF
TRBD1	.	TRBV5-6	TRBJ2-3	TGTGCCAGCAGCCAAATATGGACAGGGGGCGCAGATACGCAGTATTTT	CASSQIWTGGADTQYF
TRBD1	.	TRBV5-4	TRBJ1-5	TGTGCCAGCAGCCTCCTGTGGGACAGGGATAGCAATCAGCCCCAGCATTTT	CASSLLWDRDSNQPQHF
.	.	TRBV7-9	TRBJ1-1	TGTGCCAGCAGCGAAACGAAGGGAAACACTGAAGCTTTCTTT	CASSETKGNTEAFF
.	.	TRBV5-6	TRBJ1-1	TGTGCCAGCAGCTTCGGGCAAGAAGCTTTCTTT	CASSFGQEAFF
.	.	TRBV29-1	TRBJ2-3	TGCAGCGTGGACCCAAGGGACGAGGTATACACAGATACGCAGTATTTT	CSVDPRDEVYTDTQYF
.	few	TRBV14	TRBJ2-3	TGTGCCAGCAGCCAAGAAAACAGCCGCTTTACAGATACGCAGTATTTT	CASSQENSRFTDTQYF
TRBD1	few	TRBV13	TRBJ1-1	TGTGCCAGCAGCTGGACAGGCCACACTGAAGCTTTCTTT	CASSWTGHTEAFF
.	.	TRBV4-3	TRBJ1-6	TGCGCCAGCAGCCAAGTTGGGGACAAAAGTTCACCCCTCCACTTT	CASSQVGDKSSPLHF
TRBD2	.	TRBV27	TRBJ2-1	TGTGCCAGCACTTTACAGGGCGGGGGGGACAATGAGCAGTTCTTC	CASTLQGGGDNEQFF
.	.	TRBV25-1	TRBJ2-1	TGTGCCAGCAGGGGAGGTGATAATGAGCAGTTCTTC	CASRGGDNEQFF
.	.	TRBV7-9	TRBJ1-2	TGTGCCAGCAGCTTTAACTCCGGCTATGGCTACACCTTC	CASSFNSGYGYTF
TRBD1	.	TRBV7-6	TRBJ1-5	TGTGCCAGCAGCCCATCGACAGGGCTCTTCGATCAGCCCCAGCATTTT	CASSPSTGLFDQPQHF
TRBD1	.	TRBV7-2	TRBJ1-1	TGTGCCAGCAGCATTGGGACAGGGGGCCTCACTGAAGCTTTCTTT	CASSIGTGGLTEAFF
TRBD1	.	TRBV7-9	TRBJ2-7	TGTGCCAGCAGCTTGGGGACAGGGGAGGGCTACGAGCAGTACTTC	CASSLGTGEGYEQYF
.	few	TRBV29-1	TRBJ1-2	TGCAGCGTTCATCTCGCAGATTCTTTAAACTATGGCTACACCTTC	CSVHLADSLNYGYTF
TRBD2	.	TRBV6-6	TRBJ2-1	TGTGCCAGCAGCTTAGCGGGGGGGCGATACAATGAGCAGTTCTTC	CASSLAGGRYNEQFF
TRBD1	.	TRBV16	TRBJ2-5	TGTGCCAGCAGCCAATTGGTGGAGACAGGGCTGAAGACCCAGTACTTC	CASSQLVETGLKTQYF
.	.	TRBV5-6	TRBJ1-1	TGTGCCAGCAGCTGGACAGACACTGAAGCTTTCTTT	CASSWTDTEAFF
.	.	TRBV6-5	TRBJ1-6	TGTGCCAGCAGTTATGGGGGCGATAATTCACCCCTCCACTTT	CASSYGGDNSPLHF
.	.	TRBV7-3	TRBJ1-5	TGTGCCAGCAGCTCCTCTCGTAATCAAAATAGCAATCAGCCCCAGCATTTT	CASSSSRNQNSNQPQHF
.	few	TRBV4-2	TRBJ1-1	TGTGCCAGCAGCCAAGATCTAGATAGGGAAGCTTTCTTT	CASSQDLDREAFF
.	few	TRBV19	TRBJ2-3	TGTGCCACCAACGTTGGAAGAACAGATACGCAGTATTTT	CATNVGRTDTQYF
.	.	TRBV4-3	TRBJ1-2	TGCGCCAGCACCCCGGGACGGCAGCTCAACTATGGCTACACCTTC	CASTPGRQLNYGYTF
TRBD1	.	TRBV7-8	TRBJ1-1	TGTGCCAGCAGCTTAACAGGGGAGAGCACTGAAGCTTTCTTT	CASSLTGESTEAFF
.	few	TRBV4-3	TRBJ1-6	TGCGCCAGCAGCCAAGGGGGGTCAGCGATTTCACCCCTCCACTTT	CASSQGGSAISPLHF
.	few	TRBV13	TRBJ1-6	TGTGCCAGCAGCGTGGGGGTAGGGTCACCCCTCCACTTT	CASSVGVGSPLHF
.	.	TRBV15	TRBJ1-6	TGTGCCACCAGCAAGAGCAGGGACAATTCACCCCTCCACTTT	CATSKSRDNSPLHF
.	.	TRBV30	TRBJ1-1	TGTGCCTGGAGGGCCTCATTGAACACTGAAGCTTTCTTT	CAWRASLNTEAFF
.	.	TRBV6-5	TRBJ1-2	TGTGCCAGCAGTTACTCGGACAGCTATGGCTACACCTTC	CASSYSDSYGYTF
TRBD1	few	TRBV14	TRBJ2-7	TGTGCCAGCAGCTTGCGCCGGGGACAGGGGGCCGAGCAGTACTTC	CASSLRRGQGAEQYF
.	.	TRBV4-3	TRBJ2-7	TGCGCCAGCAGCCAAGATGGCCAGGGGATCAACGAGCAGTACTTC	CASSQDGQGINEQYF
.	.	TRBV13	TRBJ2-7	TGTGCCAGCAGCTTACGGTCAGGGACCTACGAGCAGTACTTC	CASSLRSGTYEQYF
TRBD1	.	TRBV2	TRBJ1-4	TGTGCCAGCAGTGAGGACAGGGAAAAGCTTTTT	CASSEDREKLF
.	once	TRBV10-1	TRBJ2-6	TGCGCCAGCAGTGAAAGTAGTCCTGGGGCCAACGTCCTGACTTTC	CASSESSPGANVLTF
.	.	TRBV5-1	TRBJ2-7	TGCGCCAGCAGCTTGGCTGCCGCAGGGACCGAGCAGTACTTC	CASSLAAAGTEQYF
.	few	TRBV29-1	TRBJ2-2	TGCAGCGTTTGGTCCGGGAACCCGACCGGGGAGCTGTTTTTT	CSVWSGNPTGELFF
TRBD2	.	TRBV27	TRBJ2-7	TGTGCCAGCAGTCTAAGCGGGGCCGAGTACGAGCAGTACTTC	CASSLSGAEYEQYF
TRBD2	.	TRBV7-6	TRBJ2-5	TGTGCCAGCAGCCGGGAGGCCCGCCAAGAGACCCAGTACTTC	CASSREARQETQYF
TRBD1	.	TRBV13	TRBJ2-7	TGTGCCAGCAGCTTAGGGGGACAGCTATCCTACGAGCAGTACTTC	CASSLGGQLSYEQYF
.	once	TRBV4-3	TRBJ2-3	TGCGCCAGCAGCCAAGATTCGGCAGATACGCAGTATTTT	CASSQDSADTQYF
.	.	TRBV19	TRBJ2-1	TGTGCCAGTAGTCCGGACAGGAGAGCGGGCAATGAGCAGTTCTTC	CASSPDRRAGNEQFF
TRBD1	few	TRBV6-6	TRBJ1-4	TGTGCCAGCAGTCTGGACAGGGGCAATGAAAAACTGTTTTTT	CASSLDRGNEKLFF
TRBD1	.	TRBV14	TRBJ2-1	TGTGCCAGCAGCCAAGTGACAGGGGGCACTGAGCAGTTCTTC	CASSQVTGGTEQFF
.	few	TRBV7-2	TRBJ1-1	TGTGCCAGCAGCTTAGATACCGGGACTGAAGCTTTCTTT	CASSLDTGTEAFF
.	.	TRBV7-2	TRBJ2-7	TGTGCCAGCAGCTTTACCTACGAGCAGTACTTC	CASSFTYEQYF
.	few	TRBV5-6	TRBJ1-2	TGTGCCAGCAGCTTGGGTACAACGGCCGGGCGCTATGGCTACACCTTC	CASSLGTTAGRYGYTF
TRBD1	.	TRBV5-6	TRBJ2-2	TGTGCCAGCGGACAGGGGACCGGGGAGCTGTTTTTT	CASGQGTGELFF
.	few	TRBV5-1	TRBJ1-1	TGCGCCAGCAGCTTGGCCAGAGGGAACACTGAAGCTTTCTTT	CASSLARGNTEAFF
TRBD2	once	TRBV6-5	TRBJ2-5	TGTGCCAGCAGTTACACGGGACTAGAACAAGAGACCCAGTACTTC	CASSYTGLEQETQYF
TRBD2	.	TRBV4-2	TRBJ2-1	TGTGCCAGCAGCCAAGTTAATAGCGGGGGATTCACCTACAATGAGCAGTTCTTC	CASSQVNSGGFTYNEQFF